These 29 T cell receptor beta chains share one sample of origin, sequenced in a study of cytomegalovirus exposure and HLA in healthy donors. Use of 60 Vbeta and 13 Jbeta primers characterized the PCR. Method: immunoSEQ multiplex PCR; TCRdb's copy keeps in-frame clones and lacks some. The sample holds some 110,000 clones, around 70% seen once. Sequencing was performed on PBMCs. The source of these receptors is a boy aged 10-17 years in good health and CMV-seronegative.

This chain uses TRBV7-3 with TRBJ1-1, with TRBD1 as a possible D gene (5 bases). V dropped 5 bases and J dropped 1 base, with 8 bases sitting between them. Germline assignment: CDR1 SGHTA and CDR2 FQGTGA. The CDR3 is made up of 13 amino acids. CDR3 coding DNA: TGTGCCAGCAGCGCCGGACAGAACACTGAAGCTTTCTTT. Translating gives CASSAGQNTEAFF.

V and J are TRBV2 and TRBJ2-7, with 9 positions matching TRBD1. J lost 4 bases, V lost 2 bases, and 9 bases had no gene match. This CDR3 contains 16 residues. Looked up from germline, CDR1 is SNHLY and CDR2 is FYNNEI. CDR3 protein: CASSEYRDRVGYEQYF. CDR3 coding DNA: TGTGCCAGCAGTGAATATAGGGACAGGGTAGGGTACGAGCAGTACTTC.

The chain joins TRBV30 to TRBJ1-3, with D maybe TRBD1 (6 bases). Germline V CDR1 and CDR2: GTSNPN, SVGIG (reference sequence). The CDR3 is 14 residues long. The V end was cut by 5 bases, the J end by 0 bases, with 11 bases between. The CDR3 DNA reads as TGTGCCTGGTCTACAGGGAACTCTGGAAACACCATATATTTT. It is translated as CAWSTGNSGNTIYF.

The V gene is TRBV7-3, the J gene TRBJ1-1, with 8 bases identical to TRBD1. The CDR3 runs 13 residues. V shed 4 bases, J shed 5 bases, and the junction held 3 bases outside the gene matches. Germline CDR1 reads SGHTA; CDR2 reads FQGTGA. CDR3 nucleotides: TGTGCCAGCAGCTCCCAGGGGGCGACTGAAGCTTTCTTT. Translated: CASSSQGATEAFF.

This clone was observed a handful of times. This sequence joins TRBV29-1 and TRBJ1-2, with 12 bases that match TRBD1. Germline CDR1 reads SQVTM; CDR2 reads ANQGSEA. J was trimmed by 5 bases and V by 3 bases; bases with no gene match: 7. The CDR3 has 15 amino acids. Here the CDR3 reads CSVDPGTGGAYGYTF. CDR3 nucleotides: TGCAGCGTTGACCCGGGGACAGGGGGCGCTTATGGCTACACCTTC.

The count of this clone is one. J is TRBJ1-1 and V is TRBV28, with D maybe TRBD1 (6 bases). The germline V gene has CDR1 MDHEN and CDR2 SYDVKM. CDR3 size: 15 residues. Trimming removed 4 bases at V and 4 bases at J, with 16 bases between. CDR3 residues: CASSSPGHWPTEAFF. The CDR3 DNA follows: TGTGCCAGCAGTTCCCCGGGACACTGGCCCACTGAAGCTTTCTTT.

The J gene is TRBJ1-1, the V gene TRBV5-1, with D possibly matching TRBD1 (6 bases). From germline, CDR1 is SGHRS and CDR2 YFSETQ. V was cut by 4 bases and J by 0 bases, with 7 bases left in between. The CDR3 length is 13 residues. The CDR3 region is CASSPGVNTEAFF. CDR3 nucleotides: TGCGCCAGCAGCCCAGGGGTGAACACTGAAGCTTTCTTT.

The chain carries TRBV27 and TRBJ1-1; TRBD1 matches 7 bases. CDR1 and CDR2 (germline): MNHEY, SMNVEV (reference sequence). V dropped 5 bases and J dropped 1; count of bases not matched to a gene: 1. This CDR3 is built from 13 residues. CDR3 nucleotide sequence: TGTGCCAGCAGTCGACAGGGGAACACTGAAGCTTTCTTT. This encodes CASSRQGNTEAFF.

The J gene is TRBJ2-3, the V gene TRBV6-5; 11 bases map to TRBD1. Germline V CDR1 and CDR2: MNHEY, SVGAGI. This CDR3 contains 14 residues. The J segment lost 6 bases and the V segment lost 6 bases, leaving 5 bases of the junction unmatched. The CDR3 DNA sequence: TGTGCCAGCAGGGGGACAGGGGGTATGGATACGCAGTATTTT. Translated, it gives CASRGTGGMDTQYF.

The rearrangement joins TRBV11-3 to TRBJ2-2; perhaps TRBD2 as D (5 bases). With 7 bases removed from V and 6 bases from J, the gap between germline ends came to 9 bases. This CDR3 has 12 amino acids. CDR1 SGHNT and CDR2 YENEEA come from the germline V gene. The CDR3 sequence is CASTGWAGELFF. CDR3 nucleotides: TGTGCCAGCACGGGGTGGGCCGGGGAGCTGTTTTTT.

This clone appeared once. This chain connects TRBV6-5 to TRBJ2-3; a weak D match, TRBD2 (6 bases). Trimming removed 4 bases from V and 5 bases from J, with 10 bases in between. The CDR3 covers 13 residues. Germline lookup yields CDR1 MNHEY and CDR2 SVGAGI. For the CDR3, the DNA is TGTGCCAGCAGTTGGGGAGGTGGAGATACGCAGTATTTT. Translated: CASSWGGGDTQYF.

The V call is TRBV5-8, the J call TRBJ1-4, with 8 bases identical to TRBD1. This CDR3 has 14 residues. The germline CDR1 and CDR2 sequences are SGHTS and YDEGEE. V was clipped by 0 bases and J by 12 bases; unmatched bases: 7. CDR3 sequence reads: CASSLERTGHQLFF. CDR3 DNA sequence: TGTGCCAGCAGCTTGGAGAGGACAGGGCATCAACTGTTTTTT.

This clone was seen a single time. The chain uses TRBV7-3 and TRBJ1-1; D is possibly TRBD1 (5 bases). This CDR3 is built from 15 residues. Trimming shortened V by 4 bases and J by 1 base, and 13 bases separated the two germline ends. Germline CDR1 is SGHTA and CDR2 is FQGTGA. The CDR3 DNA reads as TGTGCCAGCAGCTACACCAGGGATAGGAACACTGAAGCTTTCTTT. Its protein is CASSYTRDRNTEAFF. The full variable domain, its missing parts supplied by reference TRBV7-3 and TRBJ1-1, is GAGVSQTPSNKVTEKGKYVELRCDPISGHTALYWYRQSLGQGPEFLIYFQGTGAADDSGLPNDRFFAVRPEGSVSTLKIQRTERGDSAVYLCASSYTRDRNTEAFFGQGTRLTVV.

The chain has TRBV4-1 and TRBJ2-7; TRBD1 might be the D (7 bases). This CDR3 is 15 amino acids long. CDR1 is MGHRA, CDR2 YSYEKL, per germline. The V end lost 2 bases, the J end lost 3 bases, and 14 bases lay between the germline ends. CDR3 amino acids: CASSQPRQGGYEQYF. The CDR3 region has the DNA TGCGCCAGCAGCCAACCACGACAGGGAGGCTACGAGCAGTACTTC.

The chain recombines TRBV19 with TRBJ1-5, with a tentative D call TRBD1 (5 bases). The CDR3 contains 14 residues. From germline, CDR1 is LNHDA and CDR2 SQIVND (reference sequence). V was trimmed by 3 bases and J by 7 bases, leaving 13 bases between them. CDR3 loop: CASSMGQGRQPQHF. The DNA for the CDR3 is TGTGCCAGTAGTATGGGGCAGGGCAGGCAGCCCCAGCATTTT.

The chain carries TRBV6-4 and TRBJ2-1; 11 bases fit TRBD1. Germline CDR1 and CDR2: MRHNA and SNTAGT. V was pared by 2 bases and J by 6 bases, with 0 bases of the junction left unmatched. CDR3 length: 14 residues. The CDR3 nucleotides are TGTGCCAGCAGTGACGGGACAGGGGGCAATGAGCAGTTCTTC. Translating it yields CASSDGTGGNEQFF.

The chain uses TRBV5-1 and TRBJ2-1; weak D call: TRBD2 (6 bases). V lost 3 bases and J lost 2, with 9 bases in between. CDR3 length: 14 amino acids. Germline CDR1 and CDR2: SGHRS and YFSETQ. CDR3 region: CASSSPGAYNEQFF. As DNA, the CDR3 is TGCGCCAGCAGCTCCCCGGGGGCCTACAATGAGCAGTTCTTC.

Concerning this clone: Relative to the germline gene, one junction end is altered; a read error may explain this. The rearrangement links TRBV7-7 to TRBJ2-5, with D possibly being TRBD2 (6 bases). The CDR3 runs 15 residues. Germline loops: CDR1 SSHAT, CDR2 FNYEAQ (reference sequence). The CDR3 nucleotides are TGTGCTAGCAGCTTAGACGGGAGAGTGGAAGAGACCCAGTACTTC. It codes for CASSLDGRVEETQYF.

The V gene is TRBV2, the J gene TRBJ2-1, with 12 positions matching TRBD2. The length of the CDR3 is 15 residues. Germline-derived CDR1 and CDR2 are SNHLY and FYNNEI. The J segment lost 8 bases and the V segment lost 7 bases, leaving 9 bases of the junction unmatched. This chain's CDR3 is CASKWTSGTRDEQFF. CDR3 in DNA: TGTGCCAGCAAGTGGACTAGCGGGACGAGGGATGAGCAGTTCTTC.

This clone was seen a single time. The chain has TRBV7-3 and TRBJ2-7; 7 bases line up with TRBD1. CDR3 length: 13 residues. Germline V gene lookup returns CDR1 SGHTA and CDR2 FQGTGA. The V and J ends lost 1 base and 3 bases, in that order; junction bases with no gene match: 0. CDR3 residues: CASSLRQGYEQYF. The DNA of the CDR3 is TGTGCCAGCAGCTTAAGACAGGGCTACGAGCAGTACTTC.

This clone was counted a few times. The genes are TRBV6-6 and TRBJ1-1; D not certain. Germline lookup yields CDR1 MNHNY and CDR2 SVGAGI (reference sequence). The CDR3 totals 13 residues. Trimming removed 6 bases from V and 5 bases from J, with 13 bases in between. The CDR3 DNA is TGTGCCAGCAGACAGACCGCGGGGACTGAAGCTTTCTTT. Translated, it gives CASRQTAGTEAFF.

As DNA, the CDR3 is TGTGCCAGCAGCTTAGTGGTGTCTAGCGGATACAATGAGCAGTTCTTC. Translation gives CASSLVVSSGYNEQFF. The rearrangement links TRBV7-2 to TRBJ2-1, with 7 bases lining up with TRBD2. The germline V gene has CDR1 SGHTA and CDR2 FQGNSA. The junction had 7 bases not matched to a gene; V was cut back by 1 base and J by 4 bases. The CDR3 totals 16 residues.

This clone was detected only a few times. V usage is TRBV6-6 and J usage is TRBJ1-4; possibly TRBD1 for D (6 bases). The V gene's germline CDR1 is MNHNY and CDR2 SVGAGI (reference sequence). The CDR3 is 12 residues long. V was cut by 9 bases and J by 6 bases, with 11 bases left in between. The CDR3 sequence: CARTGNYEKLFF. Here the CDR3 DNA reads TGTGCCAGAACAGGGAACTATGAAAAACTGTTTTTT.

This chain links TRBV27 with TRBJ1-5; 7 bases agree with TRBD1. V trimming: 3 bases; J trimming: 7 bases; junction bases outside the gene matches: 3. Per the germline V gene, CDR1 is MNHEY and CDR2 is SMNVEV (reference sequence). CDR3 length: 13 residues. This CDR3 reads CASSFDREQPQHF. DNA for the CDR3: TGTGCCAGCAGTTTCGACAGGGAACAGCCCCAGCATTTT.

The chain employs TRBV6-5 and TRBJ2-3, with TRBD1 matching 10 bases. Germline CDR1 is MNHEY and CDR2 is SVGAGI. This CDR3 has 14 residues. The V and J ends lost 2 bases and 5 bases, in that order; junction bases with no gene match: 1. CDR3 sequence reads: CASSYGTGVDTQYF. In nucleotides, the CDR3 is TGTGCCAGCAGTTACGGGACAGGGGTAGATACGCAGTATTTT.

This clone was recorded only once. The gene calls are TRBV16 and TRBJ1-2; maybe TRBD1 (5 bases). V gave up 1 base and J gave up 3 bases, with 15 bases separating them. The CDR3 spans 16 residues. The V gene's germline CDR1 is KGHSY and CDR2 FQNENV. The CDR3 is CASSQFPTGGDYGYTF. CDR3 in DNA: TGTGCCAGCAGCCAATTCCCCACAGGCGGAGACTATGGCTACACCTTC.

The rearrangement joins TRBV2 to TRBJ1-5; perhaps TRBD1 as D (6 bases). Trimming left V 4 bases short and J 1 base short, with 14 bases between. CDR3 length: 16 amino acids. Germline CDR1 reads SNHLY; CDR2 reads FYNNEI. CDR3 in amino acids: CASSGQGLWSNQPQHF. In nucleotides, the CDR3 is TGTGCCAGCAGTGGGCAGGGGCTTTGGAGCAATCAGCCCCAGCATTTT.

The CDR3 spells CASSAWDRGSYEQYF. CDR3 nucleotides: TGTGCCAGCAGCGCGTGGGACAGGGGGTCTTACGAGCAGTACTTC. V usage is TRBV6-1 and J usage is TRBJ2-7; TRBD1 matches 11 bases. Losses at the gene ends were 6 bases for V and 4 bases for J; bases not matched to a gene: 8. CDR3 length equals 15 residues. In germline, CDR1 is MNHNS, CDR2 SASEGT.

This clone has more than one count but fewer than ten. The rearrangement joins TRBV2 to TRBJ2-3; 12 nucleotides align to TRBD2. J lost 2 bases, V lost 6 bases, and 3 bases had no gene match. CDR3 length: 15 residues. The germline V gene encodes CDR1 SNHLY and CDR2 FYNNEI. The DNA for the CDR3 is TGTGCCAGCAGGGGGACTAGCGGGTACACAGATACGCAGTATTTT. It specifies CASRGTSGYTDTQYF.